Following are 3 T cell receptor beta chains from one sample sequenced in a study of T-cell memory formation after mild COVID-19. TCRdb recomputed calls from the 5' RACE reads with MiXCR, one row per CDR3 protein. Among more than 250,000 distinct CDR3 sequences listed, about 20% were seen once. The sequencing input was PBMCs or a T cell subset sorted from them (not recorded which). These receptors were taken from a man aged 18-30 years who had mild COVID-19 (a few samples of this study predate the infection). Cell type and time point are not known.

The rearrangement uses TRBV4-1 and TRBJ2-7, with D possibly TRBD2 on 5 matching bases. This CDR3 has 14 residues. CDR1 and CDR2 from the germline V gene are MGHRA and YSYEKL. V was pared by 3 bases and J by 5 bases, with 14 bases between. The CDR3 is CASSHPGRANEQYF. The DNA of the CDR3 is TGCGCCAGCAGCCACCCGGGAAGGGCCAACGAGCAGTACTTC.

A few counts support this clonotype. The rearrangement joins TRBV15 to TRBJ2-2; D unclear. CDR3 size: 16 residues. Per germline, CDR1 LNHNV and CDR2 YYDKDF (reference sequence). Trimming cost V 0 bases and J 3 bases, with 11 bases left between them. CDR3 residues: CATSRDPLSDTGELFF. The CDR3 nucleotides read TGTGCCACCAGCAGAGATCCACTTTCCGACACCGGGGAGCTGTTTTTT.

The rearrangement uses TRBV7-6 and TRBJ1-5, with no clear D. The CDR3 totals 15 residues. Germline V lookup: CDR1 SGHVS, CDR2 FNYEAQ. V was pared by 5 bases and J by 0 bases, with 11 bases between. In DNA, the CDR3 is TGTGCCAGCAGCCCCGACGGTCGTAGCAATCAGCCCCAGCATTTT. The encoded protein is CASSPDGRSNQPQHF.